This T cell receptor beta chain came from a study of OX40 agonist ivuxolimab in advanced cancers. Turning to the study itself: Every 2 weeks, patients received ivuxolimab intravenously, dosed at 0.01 to 10 mg/kg. Study results and caveats: It was also the case that some nonresponders had low normalized T-cell clonal expansion.

A word on this clone: Antigen specificity is unknown.

Clones were sequenced by immunoSEQ multiplex PCR, and TCRdb holds only the in-frame ones, with some missing. The profile shows some 25,000 clones, 85% of them singletons. Germline CDR1 KGHSH, CDR2 LQKENI. CDR3 size: 16 residues. V trimming: 3 bases; J trimming: 2 bases; junction bases outside the gene matches: 8. The specimen was CD4+ or CD8+ T cells sorted from blood, collected in a trial of the OX40 agonist ivuxolimab. The clonotype was recovered from an adult with an advanced solid tumor such as melanoma, head and neck, liver or kidney cancer. The chain couples TRBV18 to TRBJ1-2; 8 nucleotides line up with TRBD1. The DNA of the CDR3 is TGTGCCAGCTCACCGGGGACAGGCCAGAGGAACTATGGCTACACCTTC. Translated: CASSPGTGQRNYGYTF. The full variable domain, its missing parts supplied by reference TRBV18 and TRBJ1-2, is NAGVMQNPRHLVRRRGQEARLRCSPMKGHSHVYWYRQLPEEGLKFMVYLQKENIIDESGMPKERFSAEFPKEGPSILRIQQVVRGDSAAYFCASSPGTGQRNYGYTFGSGTRLTVV.